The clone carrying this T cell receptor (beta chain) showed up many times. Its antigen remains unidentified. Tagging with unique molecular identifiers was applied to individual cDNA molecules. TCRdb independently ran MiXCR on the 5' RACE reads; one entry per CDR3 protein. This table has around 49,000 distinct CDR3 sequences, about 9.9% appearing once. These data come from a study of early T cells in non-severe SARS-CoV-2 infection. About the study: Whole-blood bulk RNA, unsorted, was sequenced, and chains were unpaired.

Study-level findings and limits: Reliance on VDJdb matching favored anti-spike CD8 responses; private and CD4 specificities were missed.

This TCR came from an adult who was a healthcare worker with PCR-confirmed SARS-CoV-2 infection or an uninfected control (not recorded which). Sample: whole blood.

The CDR3 nucleotides are TGTGCCAGCAGCTTGGATGCGGGAGGGACTGAAGCTTTCTTT. It is translated as CASSLDAGGTEAFF. This chain connects TRBV5-6 to TRBJ1-1; D is ambiguous. With 0 bases removed from V and 5 bases from J, the gap between germline ends came to 11 bases. The CDR3 spans 14 residues. The germline V gene has CDR1 SGHDT and CDR2 YYEEEE.